The rows below give T cell receptor beta chains drawn from one sample of a study of neurological immune-mediated disorders. TCRdb called the 5' RACE reads again in MiXCR, with one record for every CDR3 protein. Of under 100,000 distinct CDR3 sequences listed, around 4% were seen once; the top ten hold over 5.5%. The sequenced sample was PBMCs. Source of these receptors: a woman aged 60-75 years with multiple sclerosis. The CDR3 runs from the conserved cysteine through the conserved F or W. Fields, in order: V gene, D gene, clone size, J gene, CDR3 DNA, CDR3 protein. The D gene is left open where the match is weak. Where a row states a size, it is once, few, many or the class of an expanded clone; other rows omit it.

V gene: TRBV6-6
D gene: TRBD1
clone size: many
J gene: TRBJ2-3
CDR3 DNA: TGTGCCAGCAAACTGACAGGGCCCACAGATACGCAGTATTTT
CDR3 protein: CASKLTGPTDTQYF

V gene: TRBV3-1
D gene: .
clone size: many
J gene: TRBJ2-2
CDR3 DNA: TGTGCCAGCAGCCAATCGGCGGGGGAGCTGTTTTTT
CDR3 protein: CASSQSAGELFF

V gene: TRBV7-9
D gene: .
clone size: many
J gene: TRBJ2-5
CDR3 DNA: TGTGCCAGCAGCTTACTTTGGGAGACCCAGTACTTC
CDR3 protein: CASSLLWETQYF

V gene: TRBV6-5
D gene: .
clone size: .
J gene: TRBJ1-1
CDR3 DNA: TGTGCCAGCAGTTACTACGACCTTGTGAACACTGAAGCTTTCTTT
CDR3 protein: CASSYYDLVNTEAFF

V gene: TRBV29-1
D gene: .
clone size: many
J gene: TRBJ2-7
CDR3 DNA: TGCAGCGCCCTGACAGATATCTACGAGCAGTACTTC
CDR3 protein: CSALTDIYEQYF

V gene: TRBV7-2
D gene: .
clone size: many
J gene: TRBJ2-1
CDR3 DNA: TGTGCCAGCAGCGCCCTGGGCTATGAGCAGTTCTTC
CDR3 protein: CASSALGYEQFF

V gene: TRBV6-2/TRBV6-3
D gene: TRBD1
clone size: .
J gene: TRBJ1-5
CDR3 DNA: TGTGCCAGCAAATACTGGACAGGGGCGGATCAGCCCCAGCATTTT
CDR3 protein: CASKYWTGADQPQHF

V gene: TRBV5-1
D gene: .
clone size: many
J gene: TRBJ2-3
CDR3 DNA: TGCGCCAGCAGCCAACAAAAAAATAGCGGTAGTAATACGCAGTATTTT
CDR3 protein: CASSQQKNSGSNTQYF

V gene: TRBV5-1
D gene: TRBD1
clone size: few
J gene: TRBJ2-5
CDR3 DNA: TGCGCCAGCACCCGGAGTGACAGGGGACGTCAAGAGACCCAGTACTTC
CDR3 protein: CASTRSDRGRQETQYF

V gene: TRBV5-1
D gene: .
clone size: many
J gene: TRBJ2-7
CDR3 DNA: TGCGCCAGCAGCTTGCCAGGGCGGTCCTACGAGCAGTACTTC
CDR3 protein: CASSLPGRSYEQYF

V gene: TRBV5-1
D gene: TRBD1
clone size: medium-sized
J gene: TRBJ1-1
CDR3 DNA: TGCGCCAGCAGCATAACCTGGACAGGGGGCACTGAAGCTTTCTTT
CDR3 protein: CASSITWTGGTEAFF

V gene: TRBV29-1
D gene: .
clone size: many
J gene: TRBJ2-2
CDR3 DNA: TGCAGCGTTCTGCCGTTGGGGACCGGGGAGCTGTTTTTT
CDR3 protein: CSVLPLGTGELFF

V gene: TRBV4-1
D gene: .
clone size: many
J gene: TRBJ1-1
CDR3 DNA: TGCGCCAGCAGCCAAGTTGGGCTAGTCATGAACACTGAAGCTTTCTTT
CDR3 protein: CASSQVGLVMNTEAFF

V gene: TRBV18
D gene: TRBD2
clone size: many
J gene: TRBJ2-5
CDR3 DNA: TGTGCCAGCTCATCGGGACTAAAAGAGACCCAGTACTTC
CDR3 protein: CASSSGLKETQYF

V gene: TRBV20-1
D gene: .
clone size: many
J gene: TRBJ1-1
CDR3 DNA: TGCAGTGCCCCGGCGTTAGGATCAAGGGGCACTTATGAAGCTTTCTTT
CDR3 protein: CSAPALGSRGTYEAFF

V gene: TRBV5-1
D gene: .
clone size: many
J gene: TRBJ1-5
CDR3 DNA: TGCGCCAGCAGCTTTGCCCCAGACAATCAGCCCCAGCATTTT
CDR3 protein: CASSFAPDNQPQHF

V gene: TRBV24-1
D gene: .
clone size: many
J gene: TRBJ1-5
CDR3 DNA: TGTGCCACCAGTGATGGACTCGGGAAGGATCAGCCCCAGCATTTT
CDR3 protein: CATSDGLGKDQPQHF

V gene: TRBV18
D gene: .
clone size: few
J gene: TRBJ1-1
CDR3 DNA: TGTGCCAGCTCACCGTTGGACACTGAAGCTTTCTTT
CDR3 protein: CASSPLDTEAFF

V gene: TRBV5-5
D gene: .
clone size: many
J gene: TRBJ1-4
CDR3 DNA: TGTGCCAGCAGCCTGAGTCCGGGGGGCGATGAAAAACTGTTTTTT
CDR3 protein: CASSLSPGGDEKLFF

V gene: TRBV25-1
D gene: .
clone size: .
J gene: TRBJ2-2
CDR3 DNA: TGTGCCAGCAGTGCCTGGCCGAACACCGGGGAGCTGTTTTTT
CDR3 protein: CASSAWPNTGELFF

V gene: TRBV4-2
D gene: TRBD1
clone size: many
J gene: TRBJ2-2
CDR3 DNA: TGTGCCAGCAGCCTGCGGGACAGGGGTCAAACCGGGGAGCTGTTTTTT
CDR3 protein: CASSLRDRGQTGELFF

V gene: TRBV6-1
D gene: .
clone size: many
J gene: TRBJ1-4
CDR3 DNA: TGTGCCAGCAGCGGTCCTGTTGCCCCAACTAATGAAAAACTGTTTTTT
CDR3 protein: CASSGPVAPTNEKLFF

V gene: TRBV5-1
D gene: .
clone size: many
J gene: TRBJ2-1
CDR3 DNA: TGCGCCAGCAGCTTGGATAGAGGTCAGAACAATGAGCAGTTCTTC
CDR3 protein: CASSLDRGQNNEQFF

V gene: TRBV5-1
D gene: .
clone size: many
J gene: TRBJ1-1
CDR3 DNA: TGCGCCAGCAGCTCGGGACACGGGAACACTGAAGCTTTCTTT
CDR3 protein: CASSSGHGNTEAFF

V gene: TRBV20-1
D gene: .
clone size: many
J gene: TRBJ2-5
CDR3 DNA: TGCAGTGCTAGAGATGAACACTGGGTTTATGAGACCCAGTACTTC
CDR3 protein: CSARDEHWVYETQYF

V gene: TRBV18
D gene: .
clone size: few
J gene: TRBJ2-5
CDR3 DNA: TGTGCCAGCTCACCAGGGAAAGTGGCACCCACGTGGGAGACCCAGTACTTC
CDR3 protein: CASSPGKVAPTWETQYF

V gene: TRBV20-1
D gene: TRBD1
clone size: many
J gene: TRBJ1-2
CDR3 DNA: TGCAGTGCTAGAGAAACCGGGACAGGGGTTAACTATGGCTACACCTTC
CDR3 protein: CSARETGTGVNYGYTF

V gene: TRBV12-3/TRBV12-4
D gene: TRBD2
clone size: many
J gene: TRBJ2-1
CDR3 DNA: TGTGCCAGCAGTCGCAGCGGGGGGGCCTACAATGAGCAGTTCTTC
CDR3 protein: CASSRSGGAYNEQFF

V gene: TRBV5-1
D gene: .
clone size: many
J gene: TRBJ1-1
CDR3 DNA: TGCGCCAGCAGCTCGGACGACCTTGGGGGACGCCCAACAGAAGCTTTCTTT
CDR3 protein: CASSSDDLGGRPTEAFF

V gene: TRBV5-6
D gene: .
clone size: many
J gene: TRBJ2-5
CDR3 DNA: TGTGCCAGCAGCTCGACCGGGGCCCGTTGGCGAGAGACCCAGTACTTC
CDR3 protein: CASSSTGARWRETQYF

V gene: TRBV19
D gene: .
clone size: .
J gene: TRBJ2-2
CDR3 DNA: TGTGCCAGTCACCGGGACACGGGGGCACCCGGGGAGCTGTTTTTT
CDR3 protein: CASHRDTGAPGELFF

V gene: TRBV20-1
D gene: .
clone size: many
J gene: TRBJ1-6
CDR3 DNA: TGCAGTGCTAGGAGGGGTGGAACTTATAATTCACCCCTCCACTTT
CDR3 protein: CSARRGGTYNSPLHF

V gene: TRBV20-1
D gene: .
clone size: many
J gene: TRBJ2-1
CDR3 DNA: TGCAGTGCTAGTGGGTTCGCAGGGATCGGCGATGAGCAGTTCTTC
CDR3 protein: CSASGFAGIGDEQFF

V gene: TRBV29-1
D gene: .
clone size: many
J gene: TRBJ2-2
CDR3 DNA: TGCAGCGTTAAGCTGGCCCCGAGCGGGGAGCTGTTTTTT
CDR3 protein: CSVKLAPSGELFF

V gene: TRBV4-2
D gene: TRBD2
clone size: many
J gene: TRBJ2-7
CDR3 DNA: TGTGCCAGCAGCCAGGAGCGGGGGGCCCCGTACTTC
CDR3 protein: CASSQERGAPYF

V gene: TRBV5-1
D gene: TRBD1
clone size: many
J gene: TRBJ1-6
CDR3 DNA: TGCGCCAGCAGCCGGGACAGCGCTTCGGATTCACCCCTCCACTTT
CDR3 protein: CASSRDSASDSPLHF

V gene: TRBV5-1
D gene: .
clone size: many
J gene: TRBJ1-4
CDR3 DNA: TGCGCCAGCCACCGGGACGGTAATGAAAAACTGTTTTTT
CDR3 protein: CASHRDGNEKLFF

V gene: TRBV30
D gene: .
clone size: many
J gene: TRBJ1-2
CDR3 DNA: TGTGCCTGGGATCTAAGGTCGAATGGCTACACCTTC
CDR3 protein: CAWDLRSNGYTF

V gene: TRBV20-1
D gene: .
clone size: .
J gene: TRBJ2-2
CDR3 DNA: TGCAGTGCTAGAGATCTCCCCAGGGCGAACACCGGGGAGCTGTTTTTT
CDR3 protein: CSARDLPRANTGELFF

V gene: TRBV7-8
D gene: .
clone size: many
J gene: TRBJ2-7
CDR3 DNA: TGTGCCAGCAGCCCGACCTTAGATGACCTCTACGAGCAGTACTTC
CDR3 protein: CASSPTLDDLYEQYF

V gene: TRBV7-2
D gene: TRBD1
clone size: many
J gene: TRBJ1-6
CDR3 DNA: TGTGCCAGCAGCCGGACAGGGTCGTTAAATTCACCCCTCCACTTT
CDR3 protein: CASSRTGSLNSPLHF

V gene: TRBV20-1
D gene: .
clone size: many
J gene: TRBJ2-2
CDR3 DNA: TGCAGTGCTAGAACCGGCTGGGGGGTTAGGTCCGGGGAGCTGTTTTTT
CDR3 protein: CSARTGWGVRSGELFF

V gene: TRBV5-1
D gene: TRBD2
clone size: many
J gene: TRBJ2-7
CDR3 DNA: TGCGCCAGCAGCGGGAGGCAGCGGGGGGGCGAGGACGAGCAGTACTTC
CDR3 protein: CASSGRQRGGEDEQYF

V gene: TRBV5-6
D gene: .
clone size: many
J gene: TRBJ2-7
CDR3 DNA: TGTGCCAGCAGCTTGGCCGCCTACGAGCAGTACTTC
CDR3 protein: CASSLAAYEQYF

V gene: TRBV5-1
D gene: .
clone size: many
J gene: TRBJ1-5
CDR3 DNA: TGCGCCAGCAGCTTGGTAGGGGAAGGTAATCAGCCCCAGCATTTT
CDR3 protein: CASSLVGEGNQPQHF

V gene: TRBV18
D gene: .
clone size: few
J gene: TRBJ1-5
CDR3 DNA: TGTGCCAGCTGTAAAGGGGAGGGATCGGGCAATCAGCCCCAGCATTTT
CDR3 protein: CASCKGEGSGNQPQHF

V gene: TRBV11-3
D gene: TRBD2
clone size: .
J gene: TRBJ2-1
CDR3 DNA: TGTGCCAGCAGCCTTACGGGGACTAGCGGGGTATATGAGCAGTTCTTC
CDR3 protein: CASSLTGTSGVYEQFF

V gene: TRBV5-1
D gene: .
clone size: many
J gene: TRBJ2-1
CDR3 DNA: TGCGCCAGCAGCTTGGAGCCGCTGGGGGTGCGGGTCCCCTACAATGAGCAGTTCTTC
CDR3 protein: CASSLEPLGVRVPYNEQFF

V gene: TRBV5-1
D gene: .
clone size: many
J gene: TRBJ1-6
CDR3 DNA: TGCGCCAGCAGCTTGACCCAGGGTGTGGGGTCACCCCTCCACTTT
CDR3 protein: CASSLTQGVGSPLHF

V gene: TRBV2
D gene: .
clone size: many
J gene: TRBJ2-1
CDR3 DNA: TGTGCCAGCGTCCAAGGGGGGTCCTACAATGAGCAGTTCTTC
CDR3 protein: CASVQGGSYNEQFF

V gene: TRBV6-1
D gene: .
clone size: few
J gene: TRBJ1-6
CDR3 DNA: TGTGCCAGCAGTGAACAGATGAGGAGTAATTCACCCCTCCACTTT
CDR3 protein: CASSEQMRSNSPLHF

V gene: TRBV6-2/TRBV6-3
D gene: TRBD1
clone size: many
J gene: TRBJ1-5
CDR3 DNA: TGTGCCAGCAGTAGACAGGGGCGGCAGCCCCAGCATTTT
CDR3 protein: CASSRQGRQPQHF

V gene: TRBV11-3
D gene: TRBD2
clone size: .
J gene: TRBJ2-3
CDR3 DNA: TGTGCCAGCAGCTTAGGATTAGCGGGGTACACAGATACGCAGTATTTT
CDR3 protein: CASSLGLAGYTDTQYF